These T cell receptor beta chains were read from a single sample in a study of liver allograft versus peripheral blood T cells. Each CDR3 protein gets one entry after TCRdb re-called the reads with MiXCR. Here the sample spans some 9,000 distinct CDR3 sequences, roughly 26% being singletons. These TCRs come from a human patient who had a liver transplant. The T cells may partly be graft donor cells. CDR3s include the opening cysteine and the closing phenylalanine or tryptophan.

v_call: TRBV7-2
cdr3_aa: CASSSSAGVSYEQYF

v_call: TRBV20-1
cdr3_aa: CSPAARLGNQPQHF

v_call: TRBV30
cdr3_aa: CAWRAAAGEGPLHF

v_call: TRBV6-1
cdr3_aa: CASGLGYFAFF

v_call: TRBV6-1
cdr3_aa: CASSEGGGSANYGYTF

v_call: TRBV28
cdr3_aa: CASSFAGGNSPLHF

v_call: TRBV20-1
cdr3_aa: CSANPTGLYEQYF

v_call: TRBV28
cdr3_aa: CASSYPPTASGGADTQYF

v_call: TRBV29-1
cdr3_aa: CSDRTGGTEAFF

v_call: TRBV28
cdr3_aa: CALNSGLNTEAFF

v_call: TRBV28
cdr3_aa: CASSPLAGGPHEQYF

v_call: TRBV28
cdr3_aa: CASSLSLGLAGVQETQYF

v_call: TRBV6-6
cdr3_aa: CASSYSGIYSNQPQHF

v_call: TRBV20-1
cdr3_aa: CSASSGLAGESEQYF

v_call: TRBV18
cdr3_aa: CASSPASGGNEQYF

v_call: TRBV6-2/TRBV6-3
cdr3_aa: CASSRRNNEQFF

v_call: TRBV6-1
cdr3_aa: CASSKIGPAYEQYF

v_call: TRBV20-1
cdr3_aa: CSARTGGNQPQHF

v_call: TRBV19
cdr3_aa: CASKPSGGGYNEQFF

v_call: TRBV7-2
cdr3_aa: CASSSRGNQETQYF

v_call: TRBV28
cdr3_aa: CASRGGGARNIQYF

v_call: TRBV7-2
cdr3_aa: CASSPGPRRGELFF

v_call: TRBV10-3
cdr3_aa: CASQSNRTLNTEAFF

v_call: TRBV28
cdr3_aa: CASSLGGDGSSPLHF

v_call: TRBV28
cdr3_aa: CASSPLAQEWYETQYF

v_call: TRBV6-5
cdr3_aa: CASSPPDQPQHF

v_call: TRBV7-9
cdr3_aa: CASSSGAGTIAKNIQYF

v_call: TRBV10-3
cdr3_aa: CAISDQGASTEAFF

v_call: TRBV10-2
cdr3_aa: CASSEPPGTPYNEQFF

v_call: TRBV19
cdr3_aa: CASSIGTGIGGTEAFF

v_call: TRBV15
cdr3_aa: CATSRDRAGYQETQYF

v_call: TRBV7-2
cdr3_aa: CASSFTGTGGYEQYF

v_call: TRBV6-1
cdr3_aa: CASSEARASGRNNEQFF

v_call: TRBV29-1
cdr3_aa: CSVLVTGQFEAFF

v_call: TRBV28
cdr3_aa: CASSLVHNEKLFF

v_call: TRBV30
cdr3_aa: CAWSVGLQGATEAFF

v_call: TRBV27
cdr3_aa: CASRGTSVYEQYF

v_call: TRBV6-5
cdr3_aa: CASRGLNYNEQFF

v_call: TRBV28
cdr3_aa: CATEGSPNNEKLFF

v_call: TRBV7-9
cdr3_aa: CASSSGTHTQYF

v_call: TRBV20-1
cdr3_aa: CSARWAGNEQYF

v_call: TRBV7-2
cdr3_aa: CASSSRTGSSYNSPLHF

v_call: TRBV18
cdr3_aa: CASSPQLSQQETQYF

v_call: TRBV20-1
cdr3_aa: CSARVSGTGISPLHF

v_call: TRBV6-6
cdr3_aa: CASRQGAETQPQHF

v_call: TRBV28
cdr3_aa: CASSFWAGNEKLFF

v_call: TRBV6-5
cdr3_aa: CASSSYRSADKLDEQYF

v_call: TRBV28
cdr3_aa: CASSFGNTDTQYF

v_call: TRBV6-1
cdr3_aa: CASSETTSQPQHF